The T cell receptor beta chain under discussion was sequenced for a study of blood T cells in healthy people across ages (dated by TCRdb to between 2014 and 2017). For the wider study: In model experiments, roughly one uniquely barcoded TCR beta cDNA molecule per two T cells was captured by template switching. For two donors (one aged 18 to 30 and one aged 80 or older), the study analyzed two additional independent replicas of 1 million unique cDNA reads from the same blood draw. Donors were grouped into four age groups: young (average roughly 15 years), middle-aged (roughly 38), aged (around 60) and long-lived (just over 80). To avoid experimental bias, donors of different ages were distributed randomly across sequencing lanes. To track age-related changes in TCR beta repertoire diversity, the study relied on deep sequencing normalized with unique cDNA molecular identifiers. Results the study describes overall, beyond this receptor: Observed TCR beta diversity per million T cells fell roughly linearly with age, and a significant reduction was already apparent by age roughly 40. Because the CMV infection status of the donors was unknown, age-related changes in expanded clonotypes may potentially have been confounded. A strong correlation was found between observed TCR beta diversity and the percentage of naive T cells measured by flow cytometry. The long-lived group showed more naive CD4+ T cells, fewer expanded clones and increased TCR diversity than the aged group, suggesting age selection. Estimates of total diversity from one million sequenced T cells were regarded as lower bounds and underestimates. Conclusive comparison of naive and antigen-experienced compartments was prevented by the profiling of bulk unsorted PBMCs.

Libraries were prepared through 5' RACE. This sample was sequenced with an Illumina HiSeq 2500. A second about 7 to 11 cycle PCR used a sample-barcoded 5' primer and a J-beta primer mix. A template-switch 5' adaptor carrying 12 random nucleotides introduced a unique molecular identifier onto each TCR beta cDNA molecule. Each sample yielded at least 2.5 million CDR3-containing paired-end reads. The Mint cDNA synthesis kit, primed by a TRBC-specific oligonucleotide, was used to synthesize first-strand cDNA from all RNA. Following uracil-DNA glycosylase treatment, a first 18-cycle PCR with universal primers M1SS and BC2_uni_R was performed on all cDNA. The paper's data handling went like this. For normalization, 1 million high-quality reads were randomly selected from each sample, with every read carrying a distinct molecular identifier. Reads sharing molecular identifiers were discarded rather than binned into consensus sequences. MiTCR, with a Q25 quality threshold and the strictest error-elimination algorithm, was used for CDR3 identification, clonotype clustering and error correction. A nonparametric unseen species model using Euler transformation provided a lower-bound estimate of total TCR beta diversity. TCRdb reworked the public reads: Q25 trimming with fastp, MiXCR clone assembly, productive beta chains retained. Entries that share a CDR3 protein sequence are merged under the most common genes and DNA. These V and J calls derive from TCRdb rather than the authors' analysis. For this sample the table gives 650,000 to 900,000 distinct CDR3 sequences, of which around 62% were detected only once. About a quarter of the sample is held by the ten biggest clonotypes.

A note on this clonotype: Its antigen specificity is not known. No clone much larger than this one lies a single base away; base qualities are absent.

The donors were roughly 38 Caucasian individuals from Russia, aged 6 to 90 years, who were systemically healthy. Each donor gave about 11 milliliters of peripheral blood, drawn into EDTA-treated Vacutainer tubes. Ficoll-Paque density-gradient centrifugation was used to isolate PBMCs, with at least 7 million per sample. Total RNA was extracted from PBMCs with Trizol reagent, with at least 6 micrograms obtained per sample. The percentages of naive CD45RAhigh/CD27high T cells were determined by flow cytometry on a PBMC aliquot from every donor. From the germline V gene, CDR1 is SGHTA and CDR2 is FQGNSA. The CDR3 spans 14 residues, from the cysteine through the phenylalanine. Only the CDR3 portion is preserved as DNA: 42 bases, with reading frame beginning at the first base. V sheds 8 bases and J sheds 1 base, leaving 9 bases between their ends.

This TCR derives from a young man in good health. Sequenced: blood. The chain is encoded by TRBV7-2 joined to TRBJ2-6; TRBD1 might be the D gene, on 5 matching bases. The CDR3 is CASGSGSGANVLTF. At the DNA level, the sequence is TGTGCCAGCGGCTCAGGGTCTGGGGCCAACGTCCTGACTTTC.